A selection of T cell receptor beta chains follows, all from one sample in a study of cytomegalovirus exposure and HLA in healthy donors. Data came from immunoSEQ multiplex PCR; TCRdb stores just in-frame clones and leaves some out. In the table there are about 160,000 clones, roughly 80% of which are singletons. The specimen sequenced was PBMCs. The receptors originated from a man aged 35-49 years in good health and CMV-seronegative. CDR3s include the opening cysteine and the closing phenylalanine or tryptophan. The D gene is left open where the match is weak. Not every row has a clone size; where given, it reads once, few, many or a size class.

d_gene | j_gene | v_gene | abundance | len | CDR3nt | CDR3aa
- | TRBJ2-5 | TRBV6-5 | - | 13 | TGTGCCAGCAGTTACCGGGAGCAAGAGACCCAGTACTTC | CASSYREQETQYF
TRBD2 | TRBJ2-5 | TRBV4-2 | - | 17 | TGTGCCAGCAGCCAAGAGGATTCGCGGGGGGGGCAAGAGACCCAGTACTTC | CASSQEDSRGGQETQYF
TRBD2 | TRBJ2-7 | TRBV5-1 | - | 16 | TGCGCCAGCAGCCCCTCCAGCGGGGAGAGCTCCTACGAGCAGTACTTC | CASSPSSGESSYEQYF
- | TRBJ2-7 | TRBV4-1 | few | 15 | TGCGCCAGCAGCCAGGCCCGAACAGGGTACCACGAGCAGTACTTC | CASSQARTGYHEQYF
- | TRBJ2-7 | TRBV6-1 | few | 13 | TGTGCCAGCAGTCCCACAGGTGGCTACGAGCAGTACTTC | CASSPTGGYEQYF
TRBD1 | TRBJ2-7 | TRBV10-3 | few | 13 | TGTGCCATCAGGAGGACAGGGGGAGAAGAGCAGTACTTC | CAIRRTGGEEQYF
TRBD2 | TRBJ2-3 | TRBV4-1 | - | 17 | TGCGCCAGCAGCCAAGGGTCCGGGGGGGGGCGCACAGATACGCAGTATTTT | CASSQGSGGGRTDTQYF
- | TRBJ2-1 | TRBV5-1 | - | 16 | TGCGCCAGCAGCTTGGGGGACACGAACGCCTACAATGAGCAGTTCTTC | CASSLGDTNAYNEQFF
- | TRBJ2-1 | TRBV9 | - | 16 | TGTGCCAGCAGCGTAGATTTCGGGAGTGGGGGCAATGAGCAGTTCTTC | CASSVDFGSGGNEQFF
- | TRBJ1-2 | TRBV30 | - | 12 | TGTGCCTGGAGTGTTGGGCAGGTTGGCTACACCTTC | CAWSVGQVGYTF
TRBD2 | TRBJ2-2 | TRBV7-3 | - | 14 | TGTGCCACCGCGGGGGGGCGGAGCACCGGGGAGCTGTTTTTT | CATAGGRSTGELFF
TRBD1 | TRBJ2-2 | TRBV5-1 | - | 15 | TGCGCCAGCAGCCCATCACAGGGGGGAACCGGGGAGCTGTTTTTT | CASSPSQGGTGELFF
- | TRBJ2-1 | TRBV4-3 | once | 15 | TGCGCCAGCAGCCAAGATAGCGTTGACTCCAATGAGCAGTTCTTC | CASSQDSVDSNEQFF
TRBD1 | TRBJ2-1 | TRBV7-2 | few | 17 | TGTGCCAGCAGCTTAGTGTGGAGGACAGGGGACTTCGATGAGCAGTTCTTC | CASSLVWRTGDFDEQFF
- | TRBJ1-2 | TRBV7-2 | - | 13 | TGTGCCAGCAGCCGGACAGCGTCCTATGGCTACACCTTC | CASSRTASYGYTF
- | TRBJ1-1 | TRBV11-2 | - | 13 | TGTGCCAGCAGCTTAACGAGAAACACTGAAGCTTTCTTT | CASSLTRNTEAFF
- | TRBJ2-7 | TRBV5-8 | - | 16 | TGTGCCAGCAGCTTGTGGGGGGGGCCCACCCCCTACGAGCAGTACTTC | CASSLWGGPTPYEQYF
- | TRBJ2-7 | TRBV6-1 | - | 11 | TGTGCCAGCAAGGGGAACTACGAGCAGTACTTC | CASKGNYEQYF
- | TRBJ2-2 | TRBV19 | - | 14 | TGTGCCAGTAGTACCGAACAGGGAACCGGGGAGCTGTTTTTT | CASSTEQGTGELFF
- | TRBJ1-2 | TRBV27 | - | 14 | TGTGCCAGCAGTCTATCCAGGGACATCTATGGCTACACCTTC | CASSLSRDIYGYTF
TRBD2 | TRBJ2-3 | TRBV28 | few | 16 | TGTGCCAGCAGTTTCCACCCAGCGGGGGGAACAGATACGCAGTATTTT | CASSFHPAGGTDTQYF
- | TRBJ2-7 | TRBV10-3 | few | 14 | TGTGCCATCAGTGAAAGTTCTTTAGTCTACGAGCAGTACTTC | CAISESSLVYEQYF
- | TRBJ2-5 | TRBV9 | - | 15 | TGTGCCAGCACCCCCCGGGAGACCTTGATGGAGACCCAGTACTTC | CASTPRETLMETQYF
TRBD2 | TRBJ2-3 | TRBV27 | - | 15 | TGTGCCAGCAGTTTGACTAGCGGGGGGGTAGATACGCAGTATTTT | CASSLTSGGVDTQYF
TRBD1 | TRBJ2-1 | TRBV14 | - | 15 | TGTGCCAGCAGCCCCCGGACAGGGGCCTACAATGAGCAGTTCTTC | CASSPRTGAYNEQFF
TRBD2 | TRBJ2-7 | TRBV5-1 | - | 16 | TGCGCCAGCAGCTTGGTACCAGCGGGGCTTTCCTACGAGCAGTACTTC | CASSLVPAGLSYEQYF
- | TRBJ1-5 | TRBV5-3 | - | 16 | TGTGCCAGAAGCTCTATGACCGTCTGGAGAGATCAGCCCCAGCATTTT | CARSSMTVWRDQPQHF
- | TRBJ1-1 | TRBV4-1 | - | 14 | TGCGCCAGCAGCCAGCGATGGACATACACTGAAGCTTTCTTT | CASSQRWTYTEAFF
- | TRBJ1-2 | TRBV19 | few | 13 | TGTGCCAGTACCCGAGGGGGAAACTATGGCTACACCTTC | CASTRGGNYGYTF
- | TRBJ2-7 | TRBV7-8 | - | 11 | TGTGCCAGCAGCCCCCGGGACGAGCAGTACTTC | CASSPRDEQYF
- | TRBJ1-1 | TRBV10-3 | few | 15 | TGTGCCATCACCGACAGCCTCCCGATGAACACTGAAGCTTTCTTT | CAITDSLPMNTEAFF
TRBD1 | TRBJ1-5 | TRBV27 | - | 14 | TGTGCCAGCAACGGACAGGGGGCCGATCAGCCCCAGCATTTT | CASNGQGADQPQHF
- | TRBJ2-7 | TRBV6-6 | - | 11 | TGTGCCAGCAGTGGGGGGTACGAGCAGTACTTC | CASSGGYEQYF
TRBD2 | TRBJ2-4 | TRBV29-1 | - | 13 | TGCAGCGCTAGCGGGGACGCCAAAAACATTCAGTACTTC | CSASGDAKNIQYF
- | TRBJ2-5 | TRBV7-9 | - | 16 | TGTGCCAGCAGCTTAGACGACAGGTTGACGCAAGAGACCCAGTACTTC | CASSLDDRLTQETQYF
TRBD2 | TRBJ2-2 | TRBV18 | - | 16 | TGTGCCAGCTCACCCCCGGGGGGACGTAGCACCGGGGAGCTGTTTTTT | CASSPPGGRSTGELFF
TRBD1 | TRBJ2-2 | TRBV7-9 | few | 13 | TGTGCCAGCCATCTGACAGGGACCGGGGAGCTGTTTTTT | CASHLTGTGELFF
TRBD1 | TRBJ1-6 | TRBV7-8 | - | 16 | TGTGCCAGCAGCTTAGAACAGGGGGGATATAATTCACCCCTCCACTTT | CASSLEQGGYNSPLHF
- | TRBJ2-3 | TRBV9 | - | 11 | TGTGCCAGCAGCCTAACAGATACGCAGTATTTT | CASSLTDTQYF
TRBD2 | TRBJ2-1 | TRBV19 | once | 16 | TGTGCCAGTAGTGCAGGGGTACTAGCGGGTCTAAATGAGCAGTTCTTC | CASSAGVLAGLNEQFF
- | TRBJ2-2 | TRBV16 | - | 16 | TGTGCCAGCAGTCTATGGGCGAAACTCCGTCCCGGGGAGCTGTTTTTT | CASSLWAKLRPGELFF
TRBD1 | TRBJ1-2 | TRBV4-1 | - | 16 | TGCGCCAGCAGCCAAGATTGGACAGGGGGGGGGTATGGCTACACCTTC | CASSQDWTGGGYGYTF
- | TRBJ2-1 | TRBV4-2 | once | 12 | TGTGCCAGCAGCCGGGACTCGGATGAGCAGTTCTTC | CASSRDSDEQFF
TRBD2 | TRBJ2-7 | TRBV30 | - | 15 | TGTGCCTGGGGGCGGGGGGGCGCCCCTTCAGGTGAGCAGTACTTC | CAWGRGGAPSGEQYF
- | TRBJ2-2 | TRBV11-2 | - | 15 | TGTGCCAGCAGCTTAGGGGCCCACAACACCGGGGAGCTGTTTTTT | CASSLGAHNTGELFF
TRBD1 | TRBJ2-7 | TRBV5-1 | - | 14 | TGCGCCAGCGCGACCGGGACAGGGGAGTACGAGCAGTACTTC | CASATGTGEYEQYF
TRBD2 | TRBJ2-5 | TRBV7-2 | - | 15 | TGTGCCAGCAGCTTGAGCGGGGGGGCCCGAGAGACCCAGTACTTC | CASSLSGGARETQYF
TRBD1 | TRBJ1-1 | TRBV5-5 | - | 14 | TGTGCCAGCAGTTCTACAGGGGCGAACACTGAAGCTTTCTTT | CASSSTGANTEAFF
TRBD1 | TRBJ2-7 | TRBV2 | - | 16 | TGTGCCAGCAGTGAAGTAGGGACAGGGATCAACTACGAGCAGTACTTC | CASSEVGTGINYEQYF
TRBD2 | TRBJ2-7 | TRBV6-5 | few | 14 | TGTGCCAGCAGTGGCGTTAGCGGGGGCTACGAGCAGTACTTC | CASSGVSGGYEQYF
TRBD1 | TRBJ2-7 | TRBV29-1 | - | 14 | TGCAGCGTTGAAGATCAGGGGGATACCTACGAGCAGTACTTC | CSVEDQGDTYEQYF
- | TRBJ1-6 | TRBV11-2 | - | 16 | TGTGCCAGCAGCTTAGGGCCTAACAGGGTCTACTCACCCCTCCACTTT | CASSLGPNRVYSPLHF
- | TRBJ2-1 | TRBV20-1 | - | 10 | TGCAGTGCCAGGGAAGGCGAGCAGTTCTTC | CSAREGEQFF
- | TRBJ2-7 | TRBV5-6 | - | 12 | TGTGCCAGCACCGCAAACACCTACGAGCAGTACTTC | CASTANTYEQYF
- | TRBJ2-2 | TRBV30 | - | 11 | TGTGCCTGGAGTGAGGTCGGGGAGCTGTTTTTT | CAWSEVGELFF
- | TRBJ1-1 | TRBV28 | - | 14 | TGTGCCAGCAGTTTACCACAGGGAAGCTCTGAAGCTTTCTTT | CASSLPQGSSEAFF
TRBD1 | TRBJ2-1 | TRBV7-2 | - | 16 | TGTGCCAGCAGCTTAGTTGGGACAGGGGGCTACAATGAGCAGTTCTTC | CASSLVGTGGYNEQFF